A selection of T cell receptor beta chains follows, all from one sample in a study of identical twins. A single record per CDR3 protein comes from TCRdb applying MiXCR to the 5' RACE reads. The table records 690,000 or so distinct CDR3 sequences, roughly 6% of them present only once. The sample was naive T cells sorted from blood. These receptors all come from a man between 18 and 35 years old in good health. CDR3s include the opening cysteine and the closing phenylalanine or tryptophan. The D gene is left open where the match is weak. Size tells how often a clone was seen (once, few, many) or the class of an expanded clone, and some rows leave it out.

TRBV25-1	TRBJ2-2	many	.	TGTGCCAGCAGTGAACCCCGGTCTAGCGAGAGGGGCACCGGGGAGCTGTTTTTT	CASSEPRSSERGTGELFF
TRBV29-1	TRBJ2-7	.	.	TGCAGCGTTGAAGTGGGCTCCGCCTACGAGCAGTACTTC	CSVEVGSAYEQYF
TRBV20-1	TRBJ1-1	.	.	TGCAGTGCTAGGGTCGGATCGGGCCGCACTGAAGCTTTCTTT	CSARVGSGRTEAFF
TRBV12-3/TRBV12-4	TRBJ2-5	many	.	TGTGCCAGCAGCGGACTCCTCAGGGAGACCCAGTACTTC	CASSGLLRETQYF
TRBV7-2	TRBJ2-4	few	.	TGTGCCAGCAGCTTAGGGCAGGGGAGGAAAAACATTCAGTACTTC	CASSLGQGRKNIQYF
TRBV4-1	TRBJ2-2	many	TRBD1	TGCGCCAGCAGCCAAATGACAGGGGATTTAGGGGAGCTGTTTTTT	CASSQMTGDLGELFF
TRBV4-1	TRBJ1-1	many	.	TGCGCCAGCAGCCAAATGACAGGTCCTACCACTGAAGCTTTCTTT	CASSQMTGPTTEAFF
TRBV7-2	TRBJ2-3	many	.	TGTGCCAGCAGCTTAGTTTCAGCGGAAGCGGCGACGGAGTATTTT	CASSLVSAEAATEYF
TRBV6-1	TRBJ1-1	few	.	TGTGCCAGCAATCTACAGGGTGGGAACACTGAAGCTTTCTTT	CASNLQGGNTEAFF
TRBV12-3/TRBV12-4	TRBJ1-1	.	.	TGTGCCAGCAGTTCAGTATGGACTGAAGCTTTCTTT	CASSSVWTEAFF
TRBV5-1	TRBJ1-1	.	.	TGCGCCAGCAGCTTGGGGAGAGAGTTGAACACTGAAGCTTTCTTT	CASSLGRELNTEAFF
TRBV9	TRBJ2-1	few	TRBD1	TGTGCCAGCAGCGTAGCTGGGACAGGGACCGATGAGCAGTTCTTC	CASSVAGTGTDEQFF
TRBV10-3	TRBJ1-2	few	.	TGTGCCATCAGTGAGGGACAGTATGGCTACACCTTC	CAISEGQYGYTF
TRBV20-1	TRBJ2-1	many	TRBD2	TGCAGTGCTCACCCGGGGGGGCGCAATGAGCAGTTCTTC	CSAHPGGRNEQFF
TRBV24-1	TRBJ2-5	.	TRBD1	TGTGCCACCAGTGAAGGCAAGTTTCGGACAGGGGAAGAGACCCAGTACTTC	CATSEGKFRTGEETQYF
TRBV20-1	TRBJ2-5	.	TRBD2	TGCAGTGCCATCGTCGTAGCGGGAGAAGAGACCCAGTACTTC	CSAIVVAGEETQYF
TRBV5-1	TRBJ1-1	.	TRBD1	TGCGCCAGCAGCTCCCCAACAGGGGCGGACACTGAAGCTTTCTTT	CASSSPTGADTEAFF
TRBV20-1	TRBJ2-3	many	.	TGCAGTGCTAGAGATTTTGGGGGGAGTCGAGGCACAGATACGCAGTATTTT	CSARDFGGSRGTDTQYF
TRBV11-2	TRBJ2-5	few	.	TGTGCCAGCAGCTCCACTCATGAGACCCAGTACTTC	CASSSTHETQYF
TRBV19	TRBJ1-1	few	.	TGTGCCAGTAGTATCGACGGCCGTCGGGCTTTCTTT	CASSIDGRRAFF